The entry that follows covers one T cell receptor beta chain sequence. Its cognate antigen is unknown. This specimen belongs to a study of blood T cells in healthy people across ages. Study results and limitations: Long-lived donors had more naive CD4+ cells and higher diversity than aged donors. Naive T cell percentage showed a strong correlation with TCR beta diversity.

The germline CDR1 and CDR2 sequences are SGHDN and FVKESK. This CDR3 region has 17 residues. The trim removed 0 bases at V and 6 bases at J, leaving 8 bases unmatched. With a J-beta primer mix and a sample-barcoded 5' primer, a second PCR ran roughly 6 to 11 cycles. TCRdb re-called the 5' RACE reads through MiXCR, storing one row per CDR3 protein. The sample records around 790,000 distinct CDR3 sequences, more than 40% being singletons. A minimum of 6 million PBMCs was isolated per sample. The sequence was obtained from a man between 60 and 75 years old in good health. The chain has TRBV14 and TRBJ2-1, with TRBD2 matching over 10 bases. Sequenced material: blood. CDR3 in DNA: TGTGCCAGCAGCCAAGATATTGCTAGCGGGGGCCGCAATGAGCAGTTCTTC. It codes for CASSQDIASGGRNEQFF.